The rows below give T cell receptor beta chains drawn from one sample of a study of cytomegalovirus exposure and HLA in healthy donors. Only in-frame clones appear in the TCRdb table, and some are missing; sequencing was by immunoSEQ multiplex PCR. The sample consists of 150,000 or so clones, approximately 82% of them appearing once. The sequenced sample was PBMCs. These receptors all come from a woman aged 40 to 50 in good health and CMV-seronegative. Each CDR3 is given with its conserved first and last residue. A D gene is named only where the DNA matches it firmly. Expanded clones get a size class; other rows say once, few or many, or leave the size out.

V gene: TRBV2
D gene: .
clone size: .
J gene: TRBJ2-5
CDR3 DNA: TGTGCCAGCAGGGCTGAGGTCCTAGAGACCCAGTACTTC
CDR3 protein: CASRAEVLETQYF

V gene: TRBV7-6
D gene: .
clone size: few
J gene: TRBJ2-1
CDR3 DNA: TGTGCCAGCAGCTTAGGAGCGGTTACCTACAATGAGCAGTTCTTC
CDR3 protein: CASSLGAVTYNEQFF

V gene: TRBV19
D gene: .
clone size: once
J gene: TRBJ2-2
CDR3 DNA: TGTGCCAGTAGTAGGTTGGGGCAGTGGAACACCGGGGAGCTGTTTTTT
CDR3 protein: CASSRLGQWNTGELFF

V gene: TRBV9
D gene: TRBD2
clone size: .
J gene: TRBJ2-7
CDR3 DNA: TGTGCCAGCAGCGTAGCTTGGGGAGGGACCTACGAGCAGTACTTC
CDR3 protein: CASSVAWGGTYEQYF

V gene: TRBV7-6
D gene: .
clone size: .
J gene: TRBJ2-7
CDR3 DNA: TGTGCCAGCAGCCCCCGACTGGTTCACGAGCAGTACTTC
CDR3 protein: CASSPRLVHEQYF

V gene: TRBV18
D gene: .
clone size: .
J gene: TRBJ1-2
CDR3 DNA: TGTGCCAGCTCACCTACAGGGAGCTATGGCTACACCTTC
CDR3 protein: CASSPTGSYGYTF

V gene: TRBV11-2
D gene: .
clone size: .
J gene: TRBJ1-4
CDR3 DNA: TGTGCCAGCAGCTTAGCCCAGCAGGCTAAAGCGGTTTTTTTT
CDR3 protein: CASSLAQQAKAVFF

V gene: TRBV6-6
D gene: .
clone size: .
J gene: TRBJ1-4
CDR3 DNA: TGTGCCAGCAGTTCCTATAACAGGGTTGGTGGGGAAAAACTGTTTTTT
CDR3 protein: CASSSYNRVGGEKLFF

V gene: TRBV28
D gene: TRBD2
clone size: .
J gene: TRBJ2-1
CDR3 DNA: TGTGCCAGCAGTTTACCTGAGACTAGCGGGAGGGGCAATGAGCAGTTCTTC
CDR3 protein: CASSLPETSGRGNEQFF

V gene: TRBV5-1
D gene: TRBD1
clone size: .
J gene: TRBJ2-7
CDR3 DNA: TGCGCCAGCAGCTTGGGGGACCCCGGGACAGGGGGCTCCTACGAGCAGTACTTC
CDR3 protein: CASSLGDPGTGGSYEQYF

V gene: TRBV5-1
D gene: .
clone size: .
J gene: TRBJ1-2
CDR3 DNA: TGCGCCAGCAGCTTTGGGGGGGACTATGGCTACACCTTC
CDR3 protein: CASSFGGDYGYTF

V gene: TRBV19
D gene: TRBD1
clone size: .
J gene: TRBJ1-2
CDR3 DNA: TGTGCCAGTAGTCCCCAGGGGGCGGCTTGGGGCTACACCTTC
CDR3 protein: CASSPQGAAWGYTF

V gene: TRBV28
D gene: .
clone size: .
J gene: TRBJ2-7
CDR3 DNA: TGTGCCAGCAGTTTATCTAATATTTACGAGCAGTACTTC
CDR3 protein: CASSLSNIYEQYF

V gene: TRBV20-1
D gene: TRBD1
clone size: few
J gene: TRBJ2-1
CDR3 DNA: TGCAGTGCTAGTTTGGGGACAGGGCGGTTCTTC
CDR3 protein: CSASLGTGRFF

V gene: TRBV7-9
D gene: .
clone size: .
J gene: TRBJ2-5
CDR3 DNA: TGTGCCAGCAGCTTAGTATCGGACTCCGAGACCCAGTACTTC
CDR3 protein: CASSLVSDSETQYF

V gene: TRBV19
D gene: .
clone size: .
J gene: TRBJ1-5
CDR3 DNA: TGTGCCAGTAGACCTGACTTTCCGGGACTCAATCAGCCCCAGCATTTT
CDR3 protein: CASRPDFPGLNQPQHF

V gene: TRBV6-1
D gene: TRBD2
clone size: .
J gene: TRBJ2-1
CDR3 DNA: TGTGCCGGGTCACTAGCGGGAGTTAGTGAGCAGTTCTTC
CDR3 protein: CAGSLAGVSEQFF

V gene: TRBV4-2
D gene: .
clone size: .
J gene: TRBJ1-2
CDR3 DNA: TGTGCCAGCAGCCAAGATCTGGGGAGGTTTGGCTACACCTTC
CDR3 protein: CASSQDLGRFGYTF

V gene: TRBV11-2
D gene: .
clone size: .
J gene: TRBJ1-1
CDR3 DNA: TGTGCCAGCAGCTTAAGTACAGGGAGAGCTTTCTTT
CDR3 protein: CASSLSTGRAFF

V gene: TRBV7-9
D gene: .
clone size: .
J gene: TRBJ2-3
CDR3 DNA: TGTGCCAGCAGCTTAGTAGGGAGGGGGGGTCTACTCCGCACAGATACGCAGTATTTT
CDR3 protein: CASSLVGRGGLLRTDTQYF

V gene: TRBV6-5
D gene: .
clone size: .
J gene: TRBJ1-1
CDR3 DNA: TGTGCCAGCAGTTACGTCCGGGGAGGCACTGAAGCTTTCTTT
CDR3 protein: CASSYVRGGTEAFF

V gene: TRBV9
D gene: TRBD2
clone size: .
J gene: TRBJ2-2
CDR3 DNA: TGTGCCAGCAGCGTAGGAGTAGGCCTAGCGGGCACCGGGGAGCTGTTTTTT
CDR3 protein: CASSVGVGLAGTGELFF

V gene: TRBV4-1
D gene: TRBD1
clone size: few
J gene: TRBJ2-7
CDR3 DNA: TGCGCCAGCAGCCACCCACAGGGGATCGGCTACGAGCAGTACTTC
CDR3 protein: CASSHPQGIGYEQYF

V gene: TRBV27
D gene: TRBD1
clone size: .
J gene: TRBJ2-7
CDR3 DNA: TGTGCCAGCAGTTTATCTTCCAGGGCAGGGGGCTCCTACGAGCAGTACTTC
CDR3 protein: CASSLSSRAGGSYEQYF

V gene: TRBV7-2
D gene: TRBD2
clone size: .
J gene: TRBJ2-5
CDR3 DNA: TGTGCCAGCACCTTTCCAGAACTAGCGGCCCAGTACTTC
CDR3 protein: CASTFPELAAQYF

V gene: TRBV4-1
D gene: .
clone size: .
J gene: TRBJ2-3
CDR3 DNA: TGCGCCAGCAGCCAATACAGGGCCGAGTCAGATACGCAGTATTTT
CDR3 protein: CASSQYRAESDTQYF

V gene: TRBV5-1
D gene: .
clone size: .
J gene: TRBJ1-4
CDR3 DNA: TGCGCCAGCAGCCTCCTTAGTGCAACTAATGAAAAACTGTTTTTT
CDR3 protein: CASSLLSATNEKLFF

V gene: TRBV7-9
D gene: .
clone size: .
J gene: TRBJ2-7
CDR3 DNA: TGTGCCAGCGGAGGGGAATATTACGAGCAGTACTTC
CDR3 protein: CASGGEYYEQYF

V gene: TRBV5-1
D gene: TRBD2
clone size: .
J gene: TRBJ2-3
CDR3 DNA: TGCGCCAGCAGCTCCCGGACTAGCGGGAGGACAGATACGCAGTATTTT
CDR3 protein: CASSSRTSGRTDTQYF

V gene: TRBV6-5
D gene: .
clone size: .
J gene: TRBJ1-1
CDR3 DNA: TGTGCCAGCAGTTACTCTTCCGGGGGGAACACTGAAGCTTTCTTT
CDR3 protein: CASSYSSGGNTEAFF

V gene: TRBV30
D gene: TRBD2
clone size: .
J gene: TRBJ2-7
CDR3 DNA: TGTGCCTGGAGTCCCTGGGGGGGTAGGGAGCAGTACTTC
CDR3 protein: CAWSPWGGREQYF

V gene: TRBV7-3
D gene: TRBD1
clone size: .
J gene: TRBJ2-7
CDR3 DNA: TGTGCCAGCAGCTTAGGGACAGGGGAATACGAGCAGTACTTC
CDR3 protein: CASSLGTGEYEQYF

V gene: TRBV19
D gene: TRBD1
clone size: .
J gene: TRBJ2-7
CDR3 DNA: TGTGCCAGTAGTACATTTTCCGGGACAGTACACGAGCAGTACTTC
CDR3 protein: CASSTFSGTVHEQYF

V gene: TRBV5-6
D gene: TRBD2
clone size: .
J gene: TRBJ2-5
CDR3 DNA: TGTGCCAGCACTGGGGGGAGGGGTCGAGAGACCCAGTACTTC
CDR3 protein: CASTGGRGRETQYF

V gene: TRBV11-2
D gene: .
clone size: .
J gene: TRBJ1-5
CDR3 DNA: TGTGCCAGCAGCACCGGACTAGATCAGCCCCAGCATTTT
CDR3 protein: CASSTGLDQPQHF

V gene: TRBV7-3
D gene: .
clone size: few
J gene: TRBJ2-1
CDR3 DNA: TGTGCCAGCAGCAAGGGGGCCTACAATGAGCAGTTCTTC
CDR3 protein: CASSKGAYNEQFF

V gene: TRBV4-3
D gene: .
clone size: .
J gene: TRBJ1-5
CDR3 DNA: TGCGCCAGCAGCCAAGAATGGCAGGAAAATCAGCCCCAGCATTTT
CDR3 protein: CASSQEWQENQPQHF

V gene: TRBV7-9
D gene: TRBD2
clone size: few
J gene: TRBJ2-3
CDR3 DNA: TGTGCCAGCATGGAATTTAGCGGGAGGGATGACGATACGCAGTATTTT
CDR3 protein: CASMEFSGRDDDTQYF

V gene: TRBV4-3
D gene: .
clone size: few
J gene: TRBJ1-6
CDR3 DNA: TGCGCCAGCAGCCAAGATCCCCGGACAGTACCCCGAAATTCACCCCTCCACTTT
CDR3 protein: CASSQDPRTVPRNSPLHF

V gene: TRBV6-6
D gene: TRBD1
clone size: .
J gene: TRBJ2-7
CDR3 DNA: TGTGCCAGCAGTTACCCAGGGGGCGGCTACGAGCAGTACTTC
CDR3 protein: CASSYPGGGYEQYF

V gene: TRBV6-5
D gene: .
clone size: few
J gene: TRBJ2-7
CDR3 DNA: TGTGCCAGCAGGTCACGAGGGACACTCTACGAGCAGTACTTC
CDR3 protein: CASRSRGTLYEQYF

V gene: TRBV5-5
D gene: .
clone size: .
J gene: TRBJ1-5
CDR3 DNA: TGTGCCAGCAGCTTGTTAGGGACCAGGGGACAGCCCCAGCATTTT
CDR3 protein: CASSLLGTRGQPQHF

V gene: TRBV6-1
D gene: .
clone size: .
J gene: TRBJ2-2
CDR3 DNA: TGTGCCAGCAGTACAGAAACGAACACCGGGGAGCTGTTTTTT
CDR3 protein: CASSTETNTGELFF

V gene: TRBV6-6
D gene: TRBD2
clone size: .
J gene: TRBJ2-3
CDR3 DNA: TGTGCCAGCACCCGGACTAGCGCCACAGATACGCAGTATTTT
CDR3 protein: CASTRTSATDTQYF

V gene: TRBV21-1
D gene: .
clone size: once
J gene: TRBJ2-1
CDR3 DNA: TGTGCCAGCAGCAAAGTCCAATACAGGACGCCCGCAGGGAATGAGCAGTTCTTC
CDR3 protein: CASSKVQYRTPAGNEQFF

V gene: TRBV11-1
D gene: TRBD1
clone size: .
J gene: TRBJ2-5
CDR3 DNA: TGTGCCAGCAGCTTGGGTACAGGGGGAGGAGAGACCCAGTACTTC
CDR3 protein: CASSLGTGGGETQYF

V gene: TRBV30
D gene: TRBD2
clone size: once
J gene: TRBJ2-7
CDR3 DNA: TGTGCCTGGAGTTATTCTAGCGGGAGTCTCACCTACGAGCAGTACTTC
CDR3 protein: CAWSYSSGSLTYEQYF

V gene: TRBV18
D gene: TRBD1
clone size: .
J gene: TRBJ2-1
CDR3 DNA: TGTGCCAGCTCCCACGACAGGGGGCCCTCGCAGTTCTTC
CDR3 protein: CASSHDRGPSQFF

V gene: TRBV29-1
D gene: .
clone size: .
J gene: TRBJ2-1
CDR3 DNA: TGCAGCGGGGAGAAATGGCTAACCAACAATGAGCAGTTCTTC
CDR3 protein: CSGEKWLTNNEQFF

V gene: TRBV4-3
D gene: .
clone size: .
J gene: TRBJ2-1
CDR3 DNA: TGCGCCAGCAGCCAAGATCACAGGGTAGCCTCCTTCTCCTACAATGAGCAGTTCTTC
CDR3 protein: CASSQDHRVASFSYNEQFF

V gene: TRBV9
D gene: TRBD2
clone size: .
J gene: TRBJ2-1
CDR3 DNA: TGTGCCAGCAGCGTAGGGGCGGGAGTTTACTACAATGAGCAGTTCTTC
CDR3 protein: CASSVGAGVYYNEQFF

V gene: TRBV27
D gene: .
clone size: once
J gene: TRBJ1-1
CDR3 DNA: TGTGCCAGCAGTTTAAACGGGATGAACACTGAAGCTTTCTTT
CDR3 protein: CASSLNGMNTEAFF

V gene: TRBV7-9
D gene: TRBD1
clone size: .
J gene: TRBJ1-3
CDR3 DNA: TGTGCCAGCAGTCAGACAGGGCCCCTCTCTGGAAACACCATATATTTT
CDR3 protein: CASSQTGPLSGNTIYF

V gene: TRBV7-8
D gene: TRBD1
clone size: .
J gene: TRBJ1-3
CDR3 DNA: TGTGCCAGCAGTCGGGACAGGGTCTCTGGAAACACCATATATTTT
CDR3 protein: CASSRDRVSGNTIYF